The source of this TCR beta chain is a study of vaccination effects on CD4 cells after COVID-19. Looking at the study overall: Samples that were drawn after vaccination came a median of 72 days after the second dose. Broader study findings: Few convalescent patients were included, and no early post-infection timepoints were sampled.

This clone has a handful of counts. The antigen remains undetermined. The method was immunoSEQ multiplex PCR; TCRdb's version includes in-frame clones alone and lacks a portion of them. This sample carries about 46,000 clones, over 60% of them seen once, and the ten largest clones take about 16%. Using viral peptide pools, the ViraFEST assay grew out antigen-specific CD4+ T cells prior to sequencing. Researchers isolated CD4+ T cells once roughly nine days of culture had elapsed. Participants were given two doses of BNT162b2 or mRNA-1273 vaccine. No vaccinee had earlier SARS-CoV-2 infection, and nucleocapsid antibodies were negative. Cultures of about 2 million PBMC per well contained 8 to 10 IU/ml IL-2 plus 10 ug/ml peptides. The CDR3 is 15 residues long. CDR1 is MNHEY, CDR2 SVGAGI, per germline. Trimming took 5 bases from V and 7 from J; bases not matched to a gene: 8.

The chain carries TRBV6-5 and TRBJ2-5, with 12 positions matching TRBD2. This sample comprised CD4+ T cells from PBMCs cultured with HCoV-OC43 spike peptides, obtained after COVID-19 vaccination. Subset defined: HCoV-OC43 spike overlapping peptide pool stimulation. The sequence was obtained from a human donor who received a COVID-19 vaccine. The DNA of the CDR3 is TGTGCCAGCAGTAGGACTAGCGGGACAACTGGGACCCAGTACTTC. This encodes CASSRTSGTTGTQYF.